The next 3 T cell receptor beta chains were all read from a single sample in a study of cytomegalovirus exposure and HLA in healthy donors (TCRdb year 2017). Libraries came from the immunoSEQ multiplex PCR assay. The immuneACCESS repertoire file appears here via TCRdb, limited to in-frame rearrangements. These files lack a portion of the clones; in checked studies, under half of the deficit traces to unresolved V genes, and the cause of the others is not known. This sample has 220,000 or so clones in its table, and over 80% of those were observed once. The ten most abundant clones make up 11% to 15% of the sample. Input material: PBMCs. Receptors originate from a woman in her twenties or thirties in good health and CMV-seropositive.

The chain links TRBV5-5 to TRBJ2-7; weak D call: TRBD1 (5 bases). The CDR3 is 14 amino acids. V dropped 4 bases and J dropped 1 base, with 12 bases sitting between them. Germline lookup yields CDR1 SGHKS and CDR2 YYEKEE (reference sequence). The DNA for the CDR3 is TGTGCCAGCAGCCGGTACCAGGGTTCCTACGAGCAGTACTTC. Translating it yields CASSRYQGSYEQYF.

CDR3 nucleotide sequence: TGCAGCGTTGAAGGGACTAGCAGAACCTACAATGAGCAGTTCTTC. Amino acid sequence: CSVEGTSRTYNEQFF. The chain joins TRBV29-1 to TRBJ2-1; 8 nucleotides match TRBD2. This CDR3 has 15 residues. Germline values: CDR1 SQVTM, CDR2 ANQGSEA. Unmatched junction bases numbered 4, after V lost 1 base and J lost 2 bases.

The rearrangement joins TRBV5-1 to TRBJ2-1, with 10 bases lining up with TRBD2. Per the germline V gene, CDR1 is SGHRS and CDR2 is YFSETQ. This CDR3 contains 16 residues. V was clipped by 4 bases and J by 4 bases; unmatched bases: 8. For the CDR3, the DNA is TGCGCCAGCAGCCCAAGTGGGACTAGCGCATACAATGAGCAGTTCTTC. As protein: CASSPSGTSAYNEQFF.